Listed here are 30 T cell receptor beta chains from one sample, sequenced in a study of T cells in Graves' hyperthyroidism and ophthalmopathy. TCR beta CDR3 sequences were amplified from RNA transcripts. Researchers ran a first-round RT-PCR on the TCR CDR3 using the HTBI primer set. TCRdb reprocessed the multiplex PCR reads with MiXCR, giving one entry per CDR3 protein. Of 550,000 to 850,000 distinct CDR3 sequences in the sample, 18% were seen once. The material sequenced was blood. These receptors came from a woman aged 50 to 60 with Graves' hyperthyroidism that later progressed to Graves' ophthalmopathy.

The genes are TRBV29-1 and TRBJ2-3; no clear D. V lost 1 base, J lost 6 bases, and 14 bases lay in between. The CDR3 is made up of 14 amino acids. Germline V gives CDR1 SQVTM, CDR2 ANQGSEA. The chain's CDR3 is CSVEGLRLPDTQYF. The CDR3, as DNA: TGCAGCGTTGAAGGGCTCAGGCTACCTGATACGCAGTATTTT.

The chain is built from TRBV4-1 and TRBJ1-1, with a possible D match to TRBD1 (5 bases). Trimming took off 4 bases at V and 0 bases at J, with 18 bases between the two ends. There are 17 residues in the CDR3. CDR1 is MGHRA, CDR2 YSYEKL, per germline. The CDR3 coding sequence is TGCGCCAGCAGCCGCATCAGGGCCCGAACCATGAACACTGAAGCTTTCTTT. It is translated as CASSRIRARTMNTEAFF.

The table lists this clonotype with many counts. The chain couples TRBV12-3 or TRBV12-4 to TRBJ1-4; no reliable D call. V lost 3 bases and J lost 0, with 5 bases in between. This CDR3 has 14 residues. Written as DNA, the CDR3 is TGTGCCAGCAGTTTTTCCGCAACTAATGAAAAACTGTTTTTT. This translates into CASSFSATNEKLFF.

This clonotype was recorded at least ten times. V is TRBV6-1 and J is TRBJ1-5, with 11 bases lining up with TRBD1. This CDR3 comprises 15 residues. The germline V gene has CDR1 MNHNS and CDR2 SASEGT. V was pared by 6 bases and J by 6 bases, with 7 bases of the junction left unmatched. Here the CDR3 reads CASSWGQGDGQPQHF. The CDR3 bases are TGTGCCAGCAGCTGGGGACAGGGGGATGGTCAGCCCCAGCATTTT.

Only a few counts were recorded for this clonotype. CDR3 loop: CASSEGHNQETQYF. The CDR3 region has the DNA TGCGCCAGCAGTGAGGGACACAACCAAGAGACCCAGTACTTC. The V gene is TRBV10-2, the J gene TRBJ2-5; a weak D match, TRBD1 (5 bases). The CDR3 is 14 residues long. Germline V lookup: CDR1 WSHSY, CDR2 SAAADI. V was pared by 2 bases and J by 0 bases, with 7 bases between.

This clonotype has ten or more counts. V and J are TRBV20-1 and TRBJ2-6; a weak D match, TRBD2 (5 bases). Germline assignment: CDR1 DFQATT and CDR2 SNEGSKA (reference sequence). With 6 bases removed from V and 4 bases from J, the gap between germline ends came to 10 bases. The CDR3 is made up of 13 amino acids. The CDR3 region has the DNA TGCAGTGCGAGGGATTCCGGGGCCAACGTCCTGACTTTC. Translating it yields CSARDSGANVLTF.

This clonotype appeared many times. This rearrangement joins TRBV2 to TRBJ2-1; 7 nucleotides agree with TRBD1. The CDR3 runs 14 residues. Germline V CDR1 and CDR2: SNHLY, FYNNEI. V shed 8 bases and J 3 bases; nucleotides not matched to a gene: 7. The CDR3 loop is CASGLGQIYNEQFF. The CDR3 coding sequence is TGTGCCAGCGGATTGGGACAGATCTACAATGAGCAGTTCTTC. Together with reference TRBV2 and TRBJ2-1, the CDR3 gives the full variable domain: EPEVTQTPSHQVTQMGQEVILRCVPISNHLYFYWYRQILGQKVEFLVSFYNNEISEKSEIFDDQFSVERPDGSNFTLKIRSTKLEDSAMYFCASGLGQIYNEQFFGPGTRLTVL.

The V call is TRBV2, the J call TRBJ1-6, with D unresolved. Per germline, CDR1 SNHLY and CDR2 FYNNEI. CDR3 length equals 14 residues. Trimming took 3 bases from V and 9 from J, leaving 12 bases between them. CDR3 residues: CASSDAISGSPLHF. The DNA for the CDR3 is TGTGCCAGCAGTGACGCCATTAGCGGTTCACCCCTCCACTTT.

In this sample, this clonotype turned up a few times. The rearrangement links TRBV7-2 to TRBJ2-3, with TRBD2 identical over 11 bases. Germline V gene lookup returns CDR1 SGHTA and CDR2 FQGNSA. This CDR3 spans 16 amino acids. J was trimmed by 6 bases and V by 1 base; bases with no gene match: 6. CDR3 sequence: CASSLVAGGPSDTQYF. In DNA, the CDR3 is TGTGCCAGCAGCTTAGTAGCGGGGGGGCCATCGGATACGCAGTATTTT.

This clonotype has at least ten counts. The rearrangement uses TRBV18 and TRBJ1-4; 8 nucleotides align to TRBD1. The CDR3 covers 16 residues. V lost 5 bases to trimming and J lost 5 bases; unmatched junction nucleotides: 10. Germline lookup yields CDR1 KGHSH and CDR2 LQKENI. The CDR3 is CASSSGRGRGNEKLFF. The CDR3, as DNA: TGTGCCAGCTCATCAGGCAGGGGGCGCGGAAATGAAAAACTGTTTTTT.

This chain links TRBV28 with TRBJ1-1; D ambiguous. With 6 bases removed from V and 1 base from J, the gap between germline ends came to 15 bases. This CDR3 contains 15 residues. Germline CDR1 reads MDHEN; CDR2 reads SYDVKM. The CDR3 loop reads CASRSAGSQNTEAFF. CDR3 sequence (DNA): TGTGCCAGCAGATCCGCGGGGAGCCAGAACACTGAAGCTTTCTTT. Together with reference TRBV28 and TRBJ1-1, the CDR3 gives the full variable domain: DVKVTQSSRYLVKRTGEKVFLECVQDMDHENMFWYRQDPGLGLRLIYFSYDVKMKEKGDIPEGYSVSREKKERFSLILESASTNQTSMYLCASRSAGSQNTEAFFGQGTRLTVV.

This clonotype was detected a few times. The rearrangement links TRBV5-1 to TRBJ2-7; no clear D gene. The V end was cut by 4 bases, the J end by 2 bases, with 13 bases between. The germline V gene has CDR1 SGHRS and CDR2 YFSETQ. The CDR3 runs to 14 residues. The DNA for the CDR3 is TGCGCCAGCAGCGTTATGGACCGAGCCTACGAGCAGTACTTC. Amino acids: CASSVMDRAYEQYF.

This clonotype was recorded at least ten times. V is TRBV11-3 and J is TRBJ2-7; possible D gene TRBD2, 6 bases. CDR3 size: 14 residues. The germline V and J ends were trimmed by 4 bases and 5 bases, with 15 bases remaining between them. Germline V gives CDR1 SGHNT, CDR2 YENEEA. CDR3 loop: CASSSRRGANEQYF. CDR3 in DNA: TGTGCCAGCAGCTCGAGGAGGGGAGCCAACGAGCAGTACTTC.

The chain is built from TRBV25-1 and TRBJ2-1, with a weak D call TRBD2 (6 bases). The CDR3 extends over 15 amino acids. Looked up from germline, CDR1 is MGHDK and CDR2 is SYGVNS. V shed 1 base and J shed 4 bases, with 11 bases lying between them. CDR3 DNA sequence: TGTGCCAGCAGTGAATCTGCGGGGCGTTACAATGAGCAGTTCTTC. It is translated as CASSESAGRYNEQFF.

In this sample, this clonotype turned up a few times. V and J are TRBV5-1 and TRBJ2-7; no clear D gene. CDR1 is SGHRS and CDR2 is YFSETQ in the germline V gene. The CDR3 is 13 residues long. Between the trimmed V and J ends, which lost 0 bases and 6 bases, there was a span of 10 bases. CDR3 region: CASSLAEKSEQYF. Written as DNA, the CDR3 is TGCGCCAGCAGCTTGGCCGAAAAGTCCGAGCAGTACTTC.

About this clonotype itself: A much larger clone differs from this one at a single base, so this may be a read error. The missing conserved phenylalanine or tryptophan at the end of this CDR3 makes a read error likely. The chain uses TRBV11-2 and TRBJ1-1; no clear D. The length of the CDR3 is 13 residues. The ends were cut back, 2 bases at V and 5 bases at J, with 9 bases in the middle. The germline V gene has CDR1 SGHAT and CDR2 FQNNGV. As DNA, the CDR3 is TGTGCCAGCAGCTTAATCGGGGAAACTGAAGCTTTCCTT. Its protein is CASSLIGETEAFL.

This clonotype was picked up many times. The rearrangement links TRBV5-5 to TRBJ2-3; the match to TRBD2 covers 10 bases. Germline assignment: CDR1 SGHKS and CDR2 YYEKEE (reference sequence). The trim removed 5 bases at V and 1 base at J, leaving 4 bases unmatched. The CDR3 length is 15 residues. CDR3: CASRVTSGGTDTQYF. In nucleotides, the CDR3 is TGTGCCAGCAGGGTTACTAGCGGGGGCACAGATACGCAGTATTTT.

Of note for this clonotype: A much more abundant neighbour one base away suggests this may be a read error. The V and J genes are TRBV7-9 and TRBJ2-7; possible D gene TRBD1, 5 bases. The CDR3 runs 15 residues. V lost 5 bases, J lost 3 bases, and 17 bases lay in between. Germline CDR1 is SEHNR and CDR2 is FQNEAQ (reference sequence). CDR3 loop: CASSTQQVMGYEQYF. CDR3 nucleotides: TGTGCCAGCAGCACCCAACAGGTGATGGGCTACGAGCAGTACTTC.

This rearrangement joins TRBV25-1 to TRBJ1-2; tentatively, D is TRBD1 (5 bases). This CDR3 comprises 12 residues. The germline gives CDR1 MGHDK, CDR2 SYGVNS. The DNA for the CDR3 is TGTTTCCGGGACCCAGGGTCCGATGGCTACACCTTC. This codes for CFRDPGSDGYTF.

This clonotype showed up just a few times. V usage is TRBV20-1 and J usage is TRBJ2-2, with TRBD1 identical over 9 bases. J gave up 5 bases and V 2 bases, and 6 bases lay outside the gene matches. CDR1 and CDR2 (germline): DFQATT, SNEGSKA (reference sequence). The CDR3 runs to 15 residues. CDR3 sequence reads: CSARLQGAGTGELFF. DNA of the CDR3: TGCAGTGCTAGATTACAGGGGGCCGGAACCGGGGAGCTGTTTTTT.

This clonotype came up a few times. J is TRBJ2-1 and V is TRBV12-3 or TRBV12-4; 7 bases are shared with TRBD2. This CDR3 comprises 15 residues. Losses at the gene ends were 7 bases for V and 4 bases for J; bases not matched to a gene: 10. The CDR3 region has the DNA TGTGCCAGCAACCCCGGTCTAGCGGCTTACAATGAGCAGTTCTTC. It is translated as CASNPGLAAYNEQFF.

This clonotype was seen a single time. Mismatch with germline at one junction end may stem from a read error. The chain has TRBV7-6 and TRBJ1-2; D uncertain. This CDR3 comprises 14 residues. Germline CDR1 and CDR2: SGHVS and FNYEAQ. DNA for the CDR3: TGTGCCAGCAGCTTAGACGCTTACAACTACGGCTACACCTTC. As protein: CASSLDAYNYGYTF.

This clonotype has a handful of counts. The CDR3 protein is CASSLRDGEAFF. DNA of the CDR3: TGTGCCAGCAGCTTAAGAGACGGGGAAGCTTTCTTT. The chain links TRBV7-6 to TRBJ1-1, with D uncertain. Trimming removed 2 bases at V and 8 bases at J, with 9 bases between. The CDR3 spans 12 residues. Germline CDR1 is SGHVS and CDR2 is FNYEAQ.

As DNA, the CDR3 is TGCGCCAGCAGCTGGGGGACAGGGCGAACCTACGAGCAGTACTTC. It is translated as CASSWGTGRTYEQYF. This rearrangement joins TRBV5-1 to TRBJ2-7; 9 bases are shared with TRBD1. Germline trimming cut 3 bases from V and 2 bases from J; bases unmatched to any gene: 6. The CDR3 covers 15 residues. Germline lookup yields CDR1 SGHRS and CDR2 YFSETQ.

This clonotype was counted at least ten times. The J gene is TRBJ2-3, the V gene TRBV18; no firm D call. This CDR3 has 15 amino acids. Germline V gene data show CDR1 as KGHSH and CDR2 as LQKENI. Trimming pared 3 bases from V and 2 bases from J, leaving 12 bases between. The CDR3: CASSPPLSDTDTQYF. CDR3 in DNA: TGTGCCAGCTCACCCCCCTTATCTGACACAGATACGCAGTATTTT.

This clonotype was detected ten times or more. This rearrangement joins TRBV20-1 to TRBJ2-7; D remains unclear. Germline CDR1 and CDR2: DFQATT and SNEGSKA (reference sequence). This CDR3 comprises 13 residues. V was clipped by 7 bases and J by 2 bases, with 15 bases between them. CDR3 residues: CSVHRGIAYEQYF. CDR3 nucleotide sequence: TGCAGTGTTCATAGAGGAATCGCCTACGAGCAGTACTTC.

This clonotype was counted ten times or more. The rearrangement links TRBV3-1 to TRBJ1-2; a weak D match, TRBD1 (5 bases). The length of the CDR3 is 12 residues. V lost 5 bases and J 7 bases, leaving 11 bases between the germline ends. The germline CDR1 and CDR2 sequences are LGHDT and YNNKEL (reference sequence). CDR3 in amino acids: CASSTSGFGYTF. CDR3 in DNA: TGTGCCAGCAGCACCTCAGGGTTTGGCTACACCTTC.

This clonotype has ten or more counts. CDR3 region: CSARDLERGGLRETQYF. The CDR3 DNA sequence: TGCAGTGCTAGAGATCTCGAGCGGGGGGGCTTAAGGGAGACCCAGTACTTC. The V gene is TRBV20-1, the J gene TRBJ2-5; 10 bases line up with TRBD2. CDR3 length: 17 amino acids. Trimming cost V 0 bases and J 5 bases; bases outside gene matches: 12. Looked up from germline, CDR1 is DFQATT and CDR2 is SNEGSKA (reference sequence).

V and J are TRBV9 and TRBJ2-6; a weak D match, TRBD1 (5 bases). Trimming shortened V by 5 bases and J by 0 bases, and 15 bases separated the two germline ends. Germline V gives CDR1 SGDLS, CDR2 YYNGEE. The length of the CDR3 is 17 residues. CDR3 residues: CASRSRDRPSGANVLTF. In nucleotides, the CDR3 is TGTGCCAGCAGAAGTAGAGACAGACCCTCTGGGGCCAACGTCCTGACTTTC.

This clonotype occurred many times. The chain is built from TRBV28 and TRBJ2-7; D is possibly TRBD1 or TRBD2 (6 bases each). Germline CDR1 and CDR2: MDHEN and SYDVKM. The CDR3 totals 16 residues. Trimming pared 4 bases from V and 0 bases from J, leaving 16 bases between. The CDR3 coding sequence is TGTGCCAGCAGTTCGCCGGGGGCACCGAGCTCCTACGAGCAGTACTTC. The encoded protein is CASSSPGAPSSYEQYF.